Below, 8 T cell receptor beta chains from the same sample are listed, as sequenced in a study of T cells of healthy individuals. In TCRdb, the 5' RACE reads were re-called with MiXCR into one record per CDR3 protein. The table has around 63,000 distinct CDR3 sequences, around 16% seen once. The receptor set was obtained from a human donor in good health.

This clonotype was seen only a few times. CDR3 sequence (DNA): TGTGCCAGCAGTCGGTCTAGCGGGGGGGCCGATGAGCAGTTCTTC. Translation: CASSRSSGGADEQFF. This chain joins TRBV12-3 or TRBV12-4 and TRBJ2-1; 12 nucleotides align to TRBD2. This CDR3 has 15 amino acids. V dropped 5 bases and J dropped 8; count of bases not matched to a gene: 7.

This clonotype was seen ten or more times. The gene calls are TRBV3-1 and TRBJ2-3, with TRBD2 as a possible D gene (6 bases). The CDR3 runs to 14 residues. Germline values: CDR1 LGHDT, CDR2 YNNKEL (reference sequence). V dropped 2 bases and J dropped 1 base, with 7 bases sitting between them. The CDR3, as DNA: TGTGCCAGCAGCCAACAGCGGGGCACAGATACGCAGTATTTT. Its translation is CASSQQRGTDTQYF.

This clonotype is medium-sized within its sample. J is TRBJ1-1 and V is TRBV29-1; TRBD1 is a possible D gene (5 bases). This CDR3 has 12 residues. CDR1 SQVTM and CDR2 ANQGSEA come from the germline V gene. The V end was cut by 7 bases, the J end by 10 bases, with 19 bases between. The CDR3 spells CSADSGPGPAFF. The CDR3 DNA is TGCAGCGCCGACTCGGGGCCAGGGCCAGCTTTCTTT.

This clonotype was seen many times. The rearrangement joins TRBV20-1 to TRBJ2-2; D is unclear. In germline, CDR1 is DFQATT, CDR2 SNEGSKA (reference sequence). V was trimmed by 5 bases and J by 6 bases, leaving 13 bases between them. There are 13 residues in the CDR3. This chain's CDR3 is CSADPSVPGELFF. The CDR3 DNA follows: TGCAGTGCTGATCCTAGTGTCCCCGGGGAGCTGTTTTTT.

This clonotype was recorded at least ten times. The V and J genes are TRBV5-4 and TRBJ2-1, with D unresolved. The length of the CDR3 is 16 residues. V was shortened by 4 bases and J by 0 bases, with 14 bases between the two germline ends. Germline CDR1 and CDR2: SGHNT and YYREEE (reference sequence). The CDR3 DNA follows: TGTGCCAGCAGCCCCCCTGCATCGAACTCCTACAATGAGCAGTTCTTC. Its protein is CASSPPASNSYNEQFF.

This clonotype came up a few times. The chain is built from TRBV5-1 and TRBJ2-3; 9 bases are shared with TRBD2. Germline V gene data show CDR1 as SGHRS and CDR2 as YFSETQ. After removal of 4 bases from V and 1 base from J, the junction contained 7 bases not matched to a gene. The CDR3 runs to 16 residues. CDR3 amino acids: CASSTTLAGGTDTQYF. In DNA, the CDR3 is TGCGCCAGCAGCACCACACTAGCGGGTGGCACAGATACGCAGTATTTT.

In this sample, this clonotype turned up many times. The chain has TRBV12-5 and TRBJ1-2; D gene ambiguous. Between the trimmed V and J ends, which lost 5 bases and 6 bases, there was a span of 13 bases. CDR1 LGHNT and CDR2 FRNRAP come from the germline V gene. There are 13 residues in the CDR3. CDR3 DNA sequence: TGTGCTAGTGGTCTCGCAGGTGGGAATGGCTACACCTTC. The encoded protein is CASGLAGGNGYTF.

Ten or more counts support this clonotype. The chain couples TRBV28 to TRBJ2-3, with 9 bases fitting TRBD2. Germline trimming cut 3 bases from V and 4 bases from J; bases unmatched to any gene: 11. Germline-derived CDR1 and CDR2 are MDHEN and SYDVKM. CDR3 length: 17 amino acids. The CDR3 nucleotides read TGTGCCAGCAGTTTCAGTGTCCAGCGGGGGGAACCAGATACGCAGTATTTT. Its protein is CASSFSVQRGEPDTQYF.